A selection of T cell receptor beta chains follows, all from one sample in a study of cytomegalovirus exposure and HLA in healthy donors. Clones were sequenced by immunoSEQ multiplex PCR, and TCRdb holds only the in-frame ones, with some missing. The data contain 180,000 or so clones, about 79% of them singletons. Specimen: PBMCs. The receptors stem from a woman under 40 in good health and CMV-seropositive. The CDR3 runs from the conserved cysteine through the conserved F or W. D genes are given only for firm matches. Some rows have no size entry. The others give once, few or many, or a class for an expanded clone.

>-|-|TRBV6-5|TRBJ2-7
TGTGCCAGCAGTTACGGGGCTGGACAGTACTTC
CASSYGAGQYF
>-|-|TRBV6-1|TRBJ1-1
TGTGCCAGCAGTGAAGCAAGGGGGTGGACTTTCTTT
CASSEARGWTFF
>-|TRBD1|TRBV19|TRBJ1-2
TGTGCCAGTAGTGCGGACAGGGTCCCCGATGGCTACACCTTC
CASSADRVPDGYTF
>-|-|TRBV7-9|TRBJ1-2
TGTGCCAGCAGCTCCTTGGCGGGGCGATCCGGCTACACCTTC
CASSSLAGRSGYTF
>-|-|TRBV7-2|TRBJ2-1
TGTGCCAGCAGCCCCTCGGTCGTGCATGAGCAGTTCTTC
CASSPSVVHEQFF
>-|TRBD1|TRBV5-4|TRBJ2-7
TGTGCCAGCAGCCAGACAGGGGCCTGGTTCGACGAGCAGTACTTC
CASSQTGAWFDEQYF
>-|-|TRBV6-5|TRBJ1-4
TGTGCCAGCAGTCAGGGGAGAAAACTGTTTTTT
CASSQGRKLFF
>-|TRBD2|TRBV19|TRBJ2-7
TGTGCCACCGCGGCTAGCGGGGGCTACGAGCAGTACTTC
CATAASGGYEQYF
>-|TRBD2|TRBV30|TRBJ2-2
TGTGCCTGGAGTGTACTAGCGGGAGTTTTCACCGGGGAGCTGTTTTTT
CAWSVLAGVFTGELFF
>-|-|TRBV7-3|TRBJ2-3
TGTGCCAGCAGCTTCCCCGGGACAGATACGCAGTATTTT
CASSFPGTDTQYF
>-|-|TRBV29-1|TRBJ1-4
TGCAGCGTTCCATTATACACCAGGGGTAGCGAAAAACTGTTTTTT
CSVPLYTRGSEKLFF
>many|TRBD2|TRBV2|TRBJ2-1
TGTGCCAGCAGTGAAATCTCGGGACTAGCGCCAAGACGGGATGAGCAGTTCTTC
CASSEISGLAPRRDEQFF
>-|TRBD2|TRBV5-6|TRBJ2-7
TGTGCCAGCAGCTTGGGTGGACTAGCGGGAGGGCCTAGCTACGAGCAGTACTTC
CASSLGGLAGGPSYEQYF
>-|-|TRBV5-4|TRBJ2-7
TGTGCCAGCAGCTTGGGACTAGGGGTCTCCTACGAGCAGTACTTC
CASSLGLGVSYEQYF
>-|-|TRBV27|TRBJ1-1
TGTGCCAGCAGCGCCGGACAGTTCGGCGAAGCTTTCTTT
CASSAGQFGEAFF
>few|TRBD1|TRBV29-1|TRBJ1-2
TGCAGCGCCCCCGGGACAGCAACTGGCTACACCTTC
CSAPGTATGYTF
>-|-|TRBV6-6|TRBJ1-1
TGTGCCAGCAGTGGATCGCAGGGTAAACCTGAAGCTTTCTTT
CASSGSQGKPEAFF
>-|-|TRBV6-1|TRBJ2-2
TGTGCCAGCAAAACGAGGGTGAACACCGGGGAGCTGTTTTTT
CASKTRVNTGELFF
>-|-|TRBV7-9|TRBJ2-7
TGTGCCAGCAGCTTAGTAGGGGGATTCCACGAGCAGTACTTC
CASSLVGGFHEQYF
>-|-|TRBV30|TRBJ1-1
TGTGCCTGGAGTGTCGGGGGTCGCGCTTTCTTT
CAWSVGGRAFF
>once|-|TRBV6-5|TRBJ1-3
TGTGCCAGCAGTATTCAGTTAAGTGGAAACACCATATATTTT
CASSIQLSGNTIYF
>-|TRBD2|TRBV5-4|TRBJ2-1
TGTGCCAGCAGCTTGGAGGCTAGCGGTACCTACAATGAGCAGTTCTTC
CASSLEASGTYNEQFF
>-|-|TRBV27|TRBJ2-2
TGTGCCAGCAGTTTAAGGCATGGGGGGGTCCGGGACTTTCGACAGGTGGACACCGGGGAGCTGTTTTTT
CASSLRHGGVRDFRQVDTGELFF
>-|TRBD1|TRBV15|TRBJ2-7
TGTGCCACCAGCAGAGGACAGGGCGCGAACGAGCAGTACTTC
CATSRGQGANEQYF
>-|-|TRBV2|TRBJ2-7
TGTGCCAGCACCCGGGACAAGTACAACGAGCAGTACTTC
CASTRDKYNEQYF
>-|TRBD2|TRBV19|TRBJ2-1
TGTGCCAGTAGTATAGAAGGACTAGCCTACAATGAGCAGTTCTTC
CASSIEGLAYNEQFF
>-|TRBD2|TRBV2|TRBJ2-7
TGTGCCAGCGGGAGGGCCGGCTACGAGCAGTACTTC
CASGRAGYEQYF
>-|TRBD1|TRBV7-6|TRBJ1-3
TGTGCCAGCAGCTTAGAGGGGACAGGGTCCGGAAACACCATATATTTT
CASSLEGTGSGNTIYF
>-|-|TRBV28|TRBJ1-2
TGTGCCAGCAGGATCAGTACGCACTATGGCTACACCTTC
CASRISTHYGYTF
>-|-|TRBV7-2|TRBJ1-5
TGTGCCAGCAGCTTAGCGGGGGGATTTAATCAGCCCCAGCATTTT
CASSLAGGFNQPQHF
>-|-|TRBV29-1|TRBJ2-5
TGCAGCGTTGATAGTTCGGGTGAGGGAGAGACCCAGTACTTC
CSVDSSGEGETQYF
>-|TRBD1|TRBV19|TRBJ1-5
TGTGCCAGTAGTATAGGACAGGGCGGACAGCCCCAGCATTTT
CASSIGQGGQPQHF
>-|-|TRBV6-5|TRBJ2-7
TGTGCCAGCAGTTACGCCGGGGGATCCCGATACGAGCAGTACTTC
CASSYAGGSRYEQYF
>-|TRBD2|TRBV5-1|TRBJ2-1
TGCGCCAGCAGCTTGGCAGCGACTAGCGGGGAGAATGAGCAGTTCTTC
CASSLAATSGENEQFF
>-|-|TRBV5-1|TRBJ2-3
TGCGCCAGCAGCTTGGAAGCCAAAGGGGCTGGAGATACGCAGTATTTT
CASSLEAKGAGDTQYF
>-|TRBD1|TRBV10-2|TRBJ2-5
TGCGCCAGCTGGAAGGGGGCGGAGACCCAGTACTTC
CASWKGAETQYF
>-|-|TRBV19|TRBJ1-5
TGTGCCAGTAGGACACCCGGGGCGGGATCTAATCAGCCCCAGCATTTT
CASRTPGAGSNQPQHF
>few|TRBD2|TRBV15|TRBJ2-7
TGTGCCACCAGCAGGCAACGGACTAGCGGGTACGAGCAGTACTTC
CATSRQRTSGYEQYF
>-|TRBD2|TRBV6-1|TRBJ2-7
TGTGCCAGCAGGGAAGCGGGAGGTTCTCCCTCCTACGAGCAGTACTTC
CASREAGGSPSYEQYF
>-|TRBD2|TRBV7-8|TRBJ2-3
TGTGCCAGCAGCTTAGATCTAGCGGAATCTCCAGATACGCAGTATTTT
CASSLDLAESPDTQYF